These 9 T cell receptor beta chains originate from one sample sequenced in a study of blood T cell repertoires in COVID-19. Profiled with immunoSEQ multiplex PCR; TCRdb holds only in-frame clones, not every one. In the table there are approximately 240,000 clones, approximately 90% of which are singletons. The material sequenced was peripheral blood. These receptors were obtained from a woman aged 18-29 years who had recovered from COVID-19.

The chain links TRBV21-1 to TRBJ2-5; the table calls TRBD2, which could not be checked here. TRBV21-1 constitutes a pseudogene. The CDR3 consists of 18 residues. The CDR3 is CASSRGTSGRAIVETQYF. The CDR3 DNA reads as TGTGCCAGCAGCAGGGGGACTAGCGGGAGGGCCATTGTTGAGACCCAGTACTTC.

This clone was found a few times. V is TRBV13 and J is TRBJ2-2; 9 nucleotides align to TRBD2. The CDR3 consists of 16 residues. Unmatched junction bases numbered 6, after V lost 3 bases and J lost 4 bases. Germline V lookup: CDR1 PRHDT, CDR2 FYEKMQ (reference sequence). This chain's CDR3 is CASSLAGGPATGELFF. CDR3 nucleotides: TGTGCCAGCAGCTTGGCGGGAGGGCCGGCCACCGGGGAGCTGTTTTTT.

CDR3 sequence reads: CASSEYGEELFF. The CDR3 DNA follows: TGCGCCAGCAGCGAGTACGGTGAGGAACTGTTTTTT. The chain combines TRBV4-1 with TRBJ1-4; D remains ambiguous. This CDR3 is 12 amino acids long. Per the germline V gene, CDR1 is MGHRA and CDR2 is YSYEKL. The V end lost 5 bases, the J end lost 12 bases, and 13 bases lay between the germline ends.

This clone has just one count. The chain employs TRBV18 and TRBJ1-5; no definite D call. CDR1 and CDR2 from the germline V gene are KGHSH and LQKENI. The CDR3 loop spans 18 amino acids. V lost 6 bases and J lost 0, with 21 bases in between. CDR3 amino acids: CASSETEPATYSNQPQHF. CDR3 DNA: TGTGCCAGCTCGGAGACGGAACCCGCTACCTATAGCAATCAGCCCCAGCATTTT.

The CDR3 DNA is TGTGCCAGCAGAGGACAGTCTAACTCTGGAAACACCATATATTTT. Translated: CASRGQSNSGNTIYF. The chain carries TRBV2 and TRBJ1-3, with D possibly being TRBD1 (6 bases). The ends were cut back, 6 bases at V and 0 bases at J, with 12 bases in the middle. CDR3 size: 15 residues. Germline CDR1 and CDR2: SNHLY and FYNNEI.

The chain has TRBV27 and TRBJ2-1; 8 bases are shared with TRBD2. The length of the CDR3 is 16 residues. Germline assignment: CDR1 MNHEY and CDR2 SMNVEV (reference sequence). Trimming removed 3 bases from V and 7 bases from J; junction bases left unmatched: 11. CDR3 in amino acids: CASSLGVAGRVNEQFF. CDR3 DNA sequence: TGTGCCAGCAGTTTGGGTGTCGCCGGGAGGGTTAATGAGCAGTTCTTC.

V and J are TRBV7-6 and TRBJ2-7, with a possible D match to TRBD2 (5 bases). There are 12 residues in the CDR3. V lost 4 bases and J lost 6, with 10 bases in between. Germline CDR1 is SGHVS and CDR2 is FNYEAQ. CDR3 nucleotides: TGTGCCAGCAGCTCGGATACTAGCGAGCAGTACTTC. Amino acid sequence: CASSSDTSEQYF.

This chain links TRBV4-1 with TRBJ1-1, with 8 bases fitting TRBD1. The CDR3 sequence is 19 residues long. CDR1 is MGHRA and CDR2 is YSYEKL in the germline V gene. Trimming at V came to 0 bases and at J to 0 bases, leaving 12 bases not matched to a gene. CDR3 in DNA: TGCGCCAGCAGCCAAGACCTGACAGGGGACTTCCTCATGAACACTGAAGCTTTCTTT. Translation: CASSQDLTGDFLMNTEAFF.

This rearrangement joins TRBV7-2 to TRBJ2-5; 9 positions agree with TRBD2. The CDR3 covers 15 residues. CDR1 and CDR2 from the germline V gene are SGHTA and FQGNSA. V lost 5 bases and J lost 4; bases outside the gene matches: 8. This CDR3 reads CASSPELTSGETQYF. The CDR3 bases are TGTGCCAGCAGCCCAGAACTGACTAGCGGAGAGACCCAGTACTTC.